This T cell receptor beta chain was sequenced for a study of blood T cell repertoires in COVID-19. Some clones are missing from TCRdb's copy, which holds only in-frame ones; the method was immunoSEQ multiplex PCR. This sample has around 240,000 clones, with over 75% found just once. Germline V CDR1 and CDR2: SGHVS, FQNEAQ. The V end was cut by 1 base, the J end by 1 base, with 11 bases between. The CDR3 loop spans 15 amino acids. J is TRBJ2-7 and V is TRBV7-8, with D perhaps TRBD2 (6 bases). The source of this sequence is a woman between 45 and 60 years old who had recovered from COVID-19. The sequenced sample consisted of PBMCs or T cells enriched from blood (not recorded which). CDR3 residues: CASSLEERVSYEQYF. CDR3 in DNA: TGTGCCAGCAGCTTAGAGGAGCGGGTGTCCTACGAGCAGTACTTC.